The text below deals with one T cell receptor (beta chain). Profiled with immunoSEQ multiplex PCR; TCRdb holds only in-frame clones, not every one. The sample contains about 50,000 clones, approximately 88% of which appear only once. CDR3 length: 15 residues. Trimming took 4 bases from V and 2 from J, leaving 15 bases between them. Germline CDR1 and CDR2: SGHDN and FVKESK. The data belong to a study of blood T cell repertoires in COVID-19. On the study more broadly: Acute and convalescent COVID-19 specimens originated in the United States, Italy and Spain. Sample material is recorded as cDNA or gDNA derived from T cells, B-cell-depleted T cells, or PBMCs.

The sequence derives from a human donor with active COVID-19. The donor label of this sample is uncertain. V usage is TRBV14 and J usage is TRBJ2-7, with D tentatively TRBD2 (5 bases). The material sequenced was peripheral blood. CDR3 in amino acids: CASSPALGLAYEQYF. In DNA, the CDR3 is TGTGCCAGCAGCCCCGCACTCGGACTCGCCTACGAGCAGTACTTC.